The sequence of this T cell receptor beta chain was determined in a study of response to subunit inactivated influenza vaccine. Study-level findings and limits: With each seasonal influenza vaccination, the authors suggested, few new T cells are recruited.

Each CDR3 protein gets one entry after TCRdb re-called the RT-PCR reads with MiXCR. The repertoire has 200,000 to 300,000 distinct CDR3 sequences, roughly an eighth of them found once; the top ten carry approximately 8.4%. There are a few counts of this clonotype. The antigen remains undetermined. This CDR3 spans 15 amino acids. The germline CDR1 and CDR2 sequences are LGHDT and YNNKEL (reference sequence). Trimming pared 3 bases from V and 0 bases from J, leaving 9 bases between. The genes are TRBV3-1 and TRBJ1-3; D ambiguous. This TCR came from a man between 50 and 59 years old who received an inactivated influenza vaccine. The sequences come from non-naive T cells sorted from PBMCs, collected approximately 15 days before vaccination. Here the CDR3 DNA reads TGTGCCAGCAGCCATCGAGGAAGCTCTGGAAACACCATATATTTT. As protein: CASSHRGSSGNTIYF.